The entry below gives a single T cell receptor (beta chain) sequence along with its context. Its antigen is currently unknown. A multiplex PCR was run with 60 Vbeta primers and 13 Jbeta primers. The data were produced by immunoSEQ multiplex PCR, yet TCRdb's version contains in-frame clones alone and is incomplete. The sample lists 100,000 or so clones; roughly 70% were seen once. The entry originates in a study of cytomegalovirus exposure and HLA in healthy donors. Study-wide context: Caucasian-associated ancestry cluster membership applied to over 80% of nearly 400 genotyped donors. Overall study findings and caveats: As was reported, the classifier diagnosed cytomegalovirus status with high specificity and sensitivity. For most subjects, TCR beta sequences were reported to predict HLA-A and HLA-B alleles with accuracy.

Sequenced input: PBMCs. The TCR sequence derives from a man in his forties or fifties in good health and CMV-seropositive.

CDR3 nucleotide sequence: TGTGCCAGCAGCCGAACTGGTCTGGGCAATCAGCCCCAGCATTTT. Protein product: CASSRTGLGNQPQHF. V is TRBV5-6 and J is TRBJ1-5; D is unresolved. The CDR3 contains 15 residues. Germline loops: CDR1 SGHDT, CDR2 YYEEEE. V was cut by 4 bases and J by 2 bases, with 13 bases left in between.